The sequence of this T cell receptor beta chain was determined in a study of human T cells and chemical hapten exposure. Trimming took off 10 bases at V and 9 bases at J, with 22 bases between the two ends. The germline gives CDR1 ENHRY, CDR2 SYGVKD. This CDR3 is 15 amino acids long. Time point denoted: pre-sensitization, week 0. Treatment denoted: therapeutic diphenylcyclopropenone sensitization with weekly scalp DPC. TCRdb re-analysed the RACE reads in MiXCR, keeping a single row per CDR3 protein. Here the sample spans 200,000 to 300,000 distinct CDR3 sequences, 7.5% to 9% being singletons. This clonotype was counted between two and nine times.

The sample here was whole blood, taken in connection with sensitization to the hapten diphenylcyclopropenone (DPC). This receptor was obtained from a woman between 40 and 50 years old with alopecia areata. Some clones in this sample may be carry-over from other donors' samples. This chain connects TRBV10-3 to TRBJ1-6, with D possibly matching TRBD1 (5 bases). The CDR3 DNA sequence: TGTGCCACCGAAGAAGACGGGGGATTTCGTTCACCCCTCCACTTT. Its translation: CATEEDGGFRSPLHF.